The 22 T cell receptor beta chains given below trace back to one sample, sequenced in a study of PD-L1 blockade in urothelial cancer (TCRdb year 2017). Library preparation used the immunoSEQ multiplex PCR assay. TCRdb carries this immuneACCESS record with in-frame sequences only. Its versions omit some clonotypes, under half of them owing to an unresolved V gene in the studies checked, with the rest unexplained. The sample records about 87,000 clones, less than 90% of which are singletons. Around 2% of the sample is in the top ten clones. The time point label, as the study defines it: pretreatment peripheral blood. This specimen consisted of PBMCs, obtained around atezolizumab (anti-PD-L1) treatment. The origin of the receptors is a man in his 60s with urothelial cancer.

The rearrangement uses TRBV5-6 and TRBJ2-5; 7 bases align to TRBD1. J was trimmed by 1 base and V by 4 bases; bases with no gene match: 10. The germline V gene has CDR1 SGHDT and CDR2 YYEEEE. The CDR3 extends over 16 amino acids. The CDR3 here is CASSKTLTGLQETQYF. CDR3 nucleotides: TGTGCCAGCAGCAAAACCCTGACAGGGCTCCAAGAGACCCAGTACTTC.

The chain's CDR3 is CAIRSGQGDNSPLHF. DNA for the CDR3: TGTGCCATCAGATCTGGACAGGGGGATAATTCACCCCTCCACTTT. The V gene is TRBV10-3, the J gene TRBJ1-6, with TRBD1 matching 10 bases. Germline loops: CDR1 ENHRY, CDR2 SYGVKD. This CDR3 region has 15 residues. The V gene end was trimmed by 6 bases and the J gene end by 5 bases; junction bases not matched to a gene: 4.

The DNA of the CDR3 is TGTGCCAGCAGTTTGGGGGGGCGCACTGAAGCTTTCTTT. Translated: CASSLGGRTEAFF. The chain combines TRBV27 with TRBJ1-1, with TRBD1 as a possible D gene (6 bases). The V gene lost 3 bases and the J gene lost 4 bases, with 9 bases spanning the gap. CDR3 length equals 13 residues. Germline loops: CDR1 MNHEY, CDR2 SMNVEV (reference sequence).

The chain combines TRBV5-4 with TRBJ2-7; tentatively, D is TRBD2 (5 bases). V lost 4 bases and J lost 3, with 17 bases in between. Looked up from germline, CDR1 is SGHNT and CDR2 is YYREEE (reference sequence). The CDR3 runs to 15 residues. This chain's CDR3 is CASSPRTDGIYEQYF. The CDR3 DNA follows: TGTGCCAGCAGCCCTCGAACGGACGGGATCTACGAGCAGTACTTC.

The V gene is TRBV19, the J gene TRBJ2-2; 8 bases map to TRBD2. The germline CDR1 and CDR2 sequences are LNHDA and SQIVND (reference sequence). The CDR3 length is 13 residues. J gave up 15 bases and V 7 bases, and 13 bases lay outside the gene matches. The CDR3: CASTSGGVGGVFF. For the CDR3, the DNA is TGTGCCAGTACTTCTGGCGGGGTCGGGGGGGTGTTTTTT.

V and J are TRBV6-5 and TRBJ1-6, with D possibly being TRBD1 (5 bases). This CDR3 spans 15 amino acids. Germline CDR1 MNHEY, CDR2 SVGAGI. The V end lost 0 bases, the J end lost 8 bases, and 11 bases lay between the germline ends. This CDR3 is CASSYSARVDSPLHF. As DNA, the CDR3 is TGTGCCAGCAGTTACTCGGCCAGGGTGGATTCACCCCTCCACTTT.

This chain connects TRBV9 to TRBJ1-2, with D possibly being TRBD1 (5 bases). V was clipped by 0 bases and J by 3 bases, with 9 bases between them. The CDR3 is 14 amino acids. Germline V gene lookup returns CDR1 SGDLS and CDR2 YYNGEE. The CDR3 sequence: CASSVGGGDYGYTF. The DNA for the CDR3 is TGTGCCAGCAGCGTAGGGGGAGGGGACTATGGCTACACCTTC.

The V call is TRBV5-6, the J call TRBJ1-4; TRBD1 aligns across 9 bases. Germline values: CDR1 SGHDT, CDR2 YYEEEE. J gave up 4 bases and V 1 base, and 8 bases lay outside the gene matches. The CDR3 covers 17 residues. CDR3: CASSLWGDRARNEKLFF. The CDR3 DNA follows: TGTGCCAGCAGCTTGTGGGGGGACAGGGCACGTAATGAAAAACTGTTTTTT.

As concerns this clone: The same CDR3 arises from other DNA sequences in this sample as well. This chain joins TRBV7-7 and TRBJ2-5; possibly TRBD2 for D (6 bases). Germline V gives CDR1 SSHAT, CDR2 FNYEAQ (reference sequence). This CDR3 region has 15 residues. The V end was cut by 0 bases, the J end by 4 bases, with 12 bases between. CDR3 region: CASSLAGGQGETQYF. CDR3 DNA: TGTGCCAGCAGCTTAGCGGGAGGCCAGGGAGAGACCCAGTACTTC.

V and J are TRBV7-9 and TRBJ1-1, with a weak D call TRBD1 (6 bases). V lost 3 bases to trimming and J lost 1 base, with 18 bases between them. The CDR3 is made up of 17 amino acids. Germline assignment: CDR1 SEHNR and CDR2 FQNEAQ (reference sequence). The CDR3 protein is CASSFGGPMVENTEAFF. CDR3 sequence (DNA): TGTGCCAGCAGCTTTGGGGGCCCCATGGTCGAGAACACTGAAGCTTTCTTT.

The chain is built from TRBV4-2 and TRBJ1-5; D is uncertain. V gave up 0 bases and J gave up 2 bases, with 8 bases separating them. CDR3 length: 15 residues. CDR1 and CDR2 from the germline V gene are LGHNA and YNFKEQ. The CDR3 loop reads CASSQDLEGNQPQHF. In DNA form, the CDR3 reads TGTGCCAGCAGCCAAGATCTTGAGGGCAATCAGCCCCAGCATTTT.

The genes are TRBV11-3 and TRBJ1-1; no clear D. The CDR3 loop spans 13 amino acids. Germline CDR1 reads SGHNT; CDR2 reads YENEEA. V was clipped by 5 bases and J by 5 bases, with 12 bases between them. DNA of the CDR3: TGTGCCAGCAGCCGCGGGTCCCAGACTGAAGCTTTCTTT. Its translation: CASSRGSQTEAFF.

The chain joins TRBV7-2 to TRBJ2-1; 9 positions match TRBD2. V dropped 1 base and J dropped 9; count of bases not matched to a gene: 7. CDR1 and CDR2 from the germline V gene are SGHTA and FQGNSA. The CDR3 length is 15 residues. This CDR3 is CASSLDGGRAFEQFF. The CDR3 DNA sequence: TGTGCCAGCAGCTTAGATGGCGGGAGGGCCTTTGAGCAGTTCTTC.

J is TRBJ2-1 and V is TRBV6-4; 10 positions agree with TRBD2. The junction had 1 base not matched to a gene; V was cut back by 4 bases and J by 4 bases. This CDR3 comprises 14 residues. Germline CDR1 MRHNA, CDR2 SNTAGT. Written as DNA, the CDR3 is TGTGCCAGCAGTGTACTAGCGGGATACAATGAGCAGTTCTTC. It translates to CASSVLAGYNEQFF.

The chain couples TRBV5-1 to TRBJ2-1; 7 nucleotides align to TRBD2. The CDR3 runs to 12 residues. Per the germline V gene, CDR1 is SGHRS and CDR2 is YFSETQ. The V gene end was trimmed by 0 bases and the J gene end by 14 bases; junction bases not matched to a gene: 5. The CDR3 is CASSLAGTNEFF. For the CDR3, the DNA is TGCGCCAGCAGCTTGGCCGGGACTAACGAGTTCTTC.

A few counts support this clone. The chain carries TRBV7-9 and TRBJ2-1; 9 nucleotides line up with TRBD2. CDR3 length: 15 residues. Germline V gene data show CDR1 as SEHNR and CDR2 as FQNEAQ (reference sequence). J was trimmed by 8 bases and V by 5 bases; bases with no gene match: 10. CDR3 coding DNA: TGTGCCAGCAGCCCTTTCGGGACTAGCAGCGATGAGCAGTTCTTC. It specifies CASSPFGTSSDEQFF.

The J gene is TRBJ2-3, the V gene TRBV11-2; TRBD1 aligns across 9 bases. The CDR3 has 13 residues. The germline V gene encodes CDR1 SGHAT and CDR2 FQNNGV. V dropped 6 bases and J dropped 4; count of bases not matched to a gene: 2. The chain's CDR3 is CASRGQGSDTQYF. The CDR3 DNA follows: TGTGCCAGCAGGGGACAGGGATCAGATACGCAGTATTTT.

The rearrangement links TRBV9 to TRBJ2-2, with D hard to call. The CDR3 spans 14 residues. The V gene's germline CDR1 is SGDLS and CDR2 YYNGEE. Trimming left V 4 bases short and J 4 bases short, with 11 bases between. In DNA, the CDR3 is TGTGCCAGCAGCCCACCCCCCGGCACCGGGGAGCTGTTTTTT. Translation: CASSPPPGTGELFF.

V gene TRBV7-9 combines with J gene TRBJ1-2, with 8 bases fitting TRBD1. With V trimmed by 5 bases and J by 2 bases, 7 bases remained unmatched. The V gene's germline CDR1 is SEHNR and CDR2 FQNEAQ (reference sequence). The CDR3 spans 15 residues. CDR3 sequence reads: CASSDSTGENYGYTF. The CDR3 DNA sequence: TGTGCCAGCAGCGACTCGACAGGGGAGAACTATGGCTACACCTTC.

The rearrangement joins TRBV7-2 to TRBJ2-1; possibly TRBD2 for D (5 bases). This CDR3 spans 11 amino acids. V was shortened by 5 bases and J by 12 bases, with 11 bases between the two germline ends. Germline values: CDR1 SGHTA, CDR2 FQGNSA. The CDR3 loop reads CASSAGPWQFF. CDR3 in DNA: TGTGCCAGCAGCGCGGGCCCCTGGCAGTTCTTC.

The V call is TRBV5-4, the J call TRBJ2-1; D not certain. Germline V gene data show CDR1 as SGHNT and CDR2 as YYREEE (reference sequence). Trimming took off 4 bases at V and 5 bases at J, with 13 bases between the two ends. The length of the CDR3 is 14 residues. CDR3 DNA: TGTGCCAGCAGCCCCCGAGGAAAAAACAATGAGCAGTTCTTC. It codes for CASSPRGKNNEQFF. Variable domain in full (rest from reference TRBV5-4 and TRBJ2-1): ETGVTQSPTHLIKTRGQQVTLRCSSQSGHNTVSWYQQALGQGPQFIFQYYREEENGRGNFPPRFSGLQFPNYSSELNVNALELDDSALYLCASSPRGKNNEQFFGPGTRLTVL.

The V call is TRBV19, the J call TRBJ1-2, with D unresolved. Germline V gives CDR1 LNHDA, CDR2 SQIVND (reference sequence). The CDR3 has 12 amino acids. Trimming took off 10 bases at V and 2 bases at J, with 11 bases between the two ends. CDR3 sequence (DNA): TGTGCCACCAGGAACGCGAACTATGGCTACACCTTC. Its translation is CATRNANYGYTF.